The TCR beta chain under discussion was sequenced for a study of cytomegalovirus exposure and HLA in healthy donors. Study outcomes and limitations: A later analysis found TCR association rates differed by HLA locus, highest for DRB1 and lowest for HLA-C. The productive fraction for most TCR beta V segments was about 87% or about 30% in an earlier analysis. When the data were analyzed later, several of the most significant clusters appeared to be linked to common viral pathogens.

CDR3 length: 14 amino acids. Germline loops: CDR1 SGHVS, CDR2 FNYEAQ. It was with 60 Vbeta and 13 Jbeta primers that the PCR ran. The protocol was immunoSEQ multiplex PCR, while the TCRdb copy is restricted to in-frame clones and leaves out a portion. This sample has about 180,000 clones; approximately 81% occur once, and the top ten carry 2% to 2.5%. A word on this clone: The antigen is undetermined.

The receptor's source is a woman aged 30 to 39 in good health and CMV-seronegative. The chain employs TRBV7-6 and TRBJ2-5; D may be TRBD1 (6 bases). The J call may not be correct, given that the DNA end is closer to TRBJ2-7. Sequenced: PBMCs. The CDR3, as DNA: TGTGCCAGCAGCTCCTACAGGGATCCCTACGAGCAGTACTTC. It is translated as CASSSYRDPYEQYF.